A single sample gave rise to the 14 T cell receptor beta chains below, sequenced in a study of blood T cell repertoires in COVID-19. The protocol was immunoSEQ multiplex PCR, while the TCRdb copy is restricted to in-frame clones and leaves out a portion. The sample has 280,000 or so clones, more than 70% seen once. Sequencing was performed on peripheral blood. These receptors came from a woman aged 30 to 39 who had recovered from COVID-19.

The chain carries TRBV9 and TRBJ1-2, with D possibly matching TRBD1 (6 bases). The ends were cut back, 2 bases at V and 6 bases at J, with 17 bases in the middle. The CDR3 consists of 15 residues. Germline V gives CDR1 SGDLS, CDR2 YYNGEE. The CDR3 DNA reads TGTGCCAGCAGCGTCCGACAGGCGGGTTATAATGGCTACACCTTC. Its protein is CASSVRQAGYNGYTF.

This clone appeared a few times. The chain carries TRBV4-1 and TRBJ2-7; 10 nucleotides align to TRBD1. Germline V lookup: CDR1 MGHRA, CDR2 YSYEKL. The CDR3 has 15 residues. With V trimmed by 1 base and J by 3 bases, 3 bases remained unmatched. The CDR3 spells CASSQGQGALYEQYF. The CDR3 coding sequence is TGCGCCAGCAGCCAAGGACAGGGGGCCCTCTACGAGCAGTACTTC.

V usage is TRBV9 and J usage is TRBJ1-4; 12 bases map to TRBD1. CDR1 SGDLS and CDR2 YYNGEE come from the germline V gene. The CDR3 is 18 residues long. J lost 3 bases, V lost 4 bases, and 10 bases had no gene match. The chain's CDR3 is CASSPRDRGLAANEKLFF. In DNA, the CDR3 is TGTGCCAGCAGCCCCCGGGACAGGGGGCTTGCTGCTAATGAAAAACTGTTTTTT.

This clone was found a few times. J is TRBJ2-3 and V is TRBV18; perhaps TRBD2 as D (6 bases). V lost 3 bases and J 4 bases, leaving 14 bases between the germline ends. There are 15 residues in the CDR3. Germline assignment: CDR1 KGHSH and CDR2 LQKENI. In DNA form, the CDR3 reads TGTGCCAGCTCACCCCGTGCGGGAAAGGCAGATACGCAGTATTTT. Translation: CASSPRAGKADTQYF.

In its sample, this clone was seen many times. The V gene is TRBV28, the J gene TRBJ1-3; a weak D match, TRBD1 (6 bases). Trimming removed 8 bases from V and 4 bases from J, with 15 bases in between. Looked up from germline, CDR1 is MDHEN and CDR2 is SYDVKM. This CDR3 contains 14 residues. The CDR3 sequence: CASRGGLAGNTIYF. DNA of the CDR3: TGTGCCAGCCGAGGGGGTCTCGCGGGAAACACCATATATTTT.

V gene TRBV6-5 combines with J gene TRBJ1-5, with D possibly TRBD1 on 6 matching bases. CDR3 size: 15 residues. The ends were cut back, 5 bases at V and 3 bases at J, with 14 bases in the middle. Germline V gene lookup returns CDR1 MNHEY and CDR2 SVGAGI. The CDR3 region is CASSRGGGTNQPQHF. CDR3 bases: TGTGCCAGCAGTCGGGGAGGGGGGACCAATCAGCCCCAGCATTTT.

The rearrangement joins TRBV19 to TRBJ2-3; 7 nucleotides align to TRBD1. Losses at the gene ends were 3 bases for V and 5 bases for J; bases not matched to a gene: 2. The V gene's germline CDR1 is LNHDA and CDR2 SQIVND (reference sequence). The CDR3 is 13 residues long. The CDR3 is CASSITGVDTQYF. The CDR3 DNA is TGTGCCAGTAGTATCACAGGGGTAGATACGCAGTATTTT. Supplemented by reference TRBV19 and TRBJ2-3, the full variable domain reads DGGITQSPKYLFRKEGQNVTLSCEQNLNHDAMYWYRQDPGQGLRLIYYSQIVNDFQKGDIAEGYSVSREKKESFPLTVTSAQKNPTAFYLCASSITGVDTQYFGPGTRLTVL.

The table lists this clone with a count of one. The chain carries TRBV5-1 and TRBJ1-5; D is unclear. The CDR3 has 14 residues. Trimming stripped 0 bases from V and 3 bases from J, with 7 bases between. CDR1 is SGHRS and CDR2 is YFSETQ in the germline V gene. The CDR3 reads CASSLGQNNQPQHF. The CDR3 DNA is TGCGCCAGCAGCTTGGGGCAGAACAATCAGCCCCAGCATTTT.

The V gene is TRBV6-2 or TRBV6-3, the J gene TRBJ2-5; 8 bases match TRBD1. V shed 6 bases and J 5 bases; nucleotides not matched to a gene: 14. This CDR3 spans 16 amino acids. The germline gives CDR1 MNHEY, CDR2 SVGEGT. Here the CDR3 reads CASSVYDRGAVETQYF. The DNA for the CDR3 is TGTGCCAGCAGCGTATACGACAGGGGAGCCGTGGAGACCCAGTACTTC.

The chain employs TRBV5-1 and TRBJ1-2; TRBD1 aligns across 9 bases. The CDR3 extends over 15 amino acids. V dropped 0 bases and J dropped 3; count of bases not matched to a gene: 3. Germline loops: CDR1 SGHRS, CDR2 YFSETQ. This CDR3 is CASSLGTGAYYGYTF. The CDR3 DNA follows: TGCGCCAGCAGCTTGGGGACAGGGGCCTACTATGGCTACACCTTC.

The rearrangement uses TRBV5-1 and TRBJ2-7, with TRBD1 as a possible D gene (6 bases). V lost 4 bases to trimming and J lost 5 bases, with 19 bases between them. The length of the CDR3 is 15 residues. Germline V gene sequence: CDR1 SGHRS, CDR2 YFSETQ. CDR3 nucleotides: TGCGCCAGCAGCATTCCGGGCTCCAAGGGGGACGAGCAGTACTTC. Protein product: CASSIPGSKGDEQYF.

This clone was seen only a few times. This chain connects TRBV24-1 to TRBJ2-5; 13 nucleotides match TRBD2. CDR3 length: 17 amino acids. The germline V gene has CDR1 KGHDR and CDR2 SFDVKD. The ends lost 4 bases at V and 0 bases at J; junction bases unmatched: 4. This chain's CDR3 is CATSDQGLAGDQETQYF. DNA for the CDR3: TGTGCCACCAGTGACCAAGGACTAGCGGGGGACCAAGAGACCCAGTACTTC.

Ten or more counts support this clone. The chain has TRBV19 and TRBJ1-5; 7 bases are shared with TRBD1. Germline trimming cut 7 bases from V and 1 base from J; bases unmatched to any gene: 7. This CDR3 contains 15 residues. From germline, CDR1 is LNHDA and CDR2 SQIVND (reference sequence). CDR3 region: CASTRNRGSNQPQHF. CDR3 DNA sequence: TGTGCCAGTACTAGAAACAGGGGAAGCAATCAGCCCCAGCATTTT.

V gene TRBV3-1 (or the pseudogene TRBV3-2) combines with J gene TRBJ1-2; no definite D call. The CDR3 has 12 residues. Germline lookup yields CDR1 LGHDT and CDR2 YNNKEL (reference sequence). Trimming cost V 11 bases and J 6 bases, with 16 bases left between them. The CDR3 region has the DNA TGTGCCGCAAAGGAGGCCCAGGATGGCTACACCTTC. Its protein is CAAKEAQDGYTF.